The 17 T cell receptor beta chains listed next were all sequenced from one sample in a study of shared clonotypes between healthy human individuals. Sequencing was performed with immunoSEQ multiplex PCR; in TCRdb, only in-frame clones are kept and a portion is missing. The repertoire includes 550,000 to 600,000 clones, roughly four fifths of them detected once, and more than 10% sits in the top ten. The sequenced material came from PBMCs. The receptors here all came from a middle-aged woman in good health. Some clones in this sample may be carry-over from other donors' samples.

V is TRBV4-1 and J is TRBJ2-1; possibly TRBD1 or TRBD2 for D (5 bases each). CDR3 size: 17 residues. Trimming took 4 bases from V and 8 from J, leaving 24 bases between them. CDR1 is MGHRA and CDR2 is YSYEKL in the germline V gene. CDR3 coding DNA: TGCGCCAGCAGCCGGCTCCCCGGGACCCAGGGACGGGATGAGCAGTTCTTC. As protein: CASSRLPGTQGRDEQFF.

The DNA for the CDR3 is TGTGCCAGCAGCCCCCAGGGACCGGGCACCGGGGAGCTGTTTTTT. It specifies CASSPQGPGTGELFF. This chain connects TRBV7-2 to TRBJ2-2; D is possibly TRBD1 or TRBD2 (5 bases each). Per germline, CDR1 SGHTA and CDR2 FQGNSA. This CDR3 has 15 amino acids. V lost 5 bases and J lost 4, with 14 bases in between.

This chain connects TRBV14 to TRBJ2-5; TRBD2 matches 7 bases. Germline CDR1 and CDR2: SGHDN and FVKESK. The V segment lost 4 bases and the J segment 3 bases; nucleotides outside the gene matches: 14. CDR3 length: 17 residues. The CDR3 region has the DNA TGTGCCAGCAGCCCCTACCAAAATCTGGGAGGGAAAGAGACCCAGTACTTC. Translation: CASSPYQNLGGKETQYF.

The CDR3 region is CASSSSWGGYGYTF. The CDR3 DNA follows: TGCGCCAGCAGCTCGTCCTGGGGCGGCTATGGCTACACCTTC. The chain carries TRBV5-1 and TRBJ1-2, with D possibly TRBD1 on 5 matching bases. This CDR3 has 14 amino acids. Per germline, CDR1 SGHRS and CDR2 YFSETQ. The V gene lost 3 bases and the J gene lost 4 bases, with 13 bases spanning the gap.

The chain joins TRBV2 to TRBJ2-1; perhaps TRBD2 as D (6 bases). With 1 base removed from V and 5 bases from J, the gap between germline ends came to 12 bases. The V gene's germline CDR1 is SNHLY and CDR2 FYNNEI. This CDR3 region has 15 residues. The CDR3 reads CASSEEAGRNNEQFF. DNA of the CDR3: TGTGCCAGCAGTGAAGAAGCGGGCCGGAACAATGAGCAGTTCTTC.

This clone showed up just once. The V call is TRBV30, the J call TRBJ2-3, with 7 bases identical to TRBD1. V lost 4 bases and J lost 7; bases outside the gene matches: 5. The CDR3 totals 12 residues. CDR1 is GTSNPN, CDR2 SVGIG, per germline (reference sequence). Written as DNA, the CDR3 is TGTGCCTGGAAGGGACAGTCCTATACGCAGTATTTT. Encoded protein: CAWKGQSYTQYF.

The chain couples TRBV10-3 to TRBJ2-7; TRBD1 aligns across 7 bases. The CDR3 spans 13 residues. Trimming removed 2 bases from V and 6 bases from J; junction bases left unmatched: 4. CDR1 is ENHRY and CDR2 is SYGVKD in the germline V gene. The CDR3 coding sequence is TGTGCCATCAGTGAGCTGGGACAGTCCGAGCAGTACTTC. Translated, it gives CAISELGQSEQYF.

This rearrangement joins TRBV28 to TRBJ2-1, with 7 bases fitting TRBD2. Per the germline V gene, CDR1 is MDHEN and CDR2 is SYDVKM. The CDR3 is 15 amino acids. V gave up 7 bases and J gave up 2 bases; unmatched junction bases: 8. The CDR3 loop reads CASTPISGPYNEQFF. For the CDR3, the DNA is TGTGCCAGCACCCCCATTAGCGGGCCCTACAATGAGCAGTTCTTC.

The chain uses TRBV30 and TRBJ1-1, with TRBD1 matching over 7 bases. This CDR3 spans 15 amino acids. Germline CDR1 reads GTSNPN; CDR2 reads SVGIG (reference sequence). Unmatched junction bases numbered 9, after V lost 1 base and J lost 4 bases. The CDR3 DNA follows: TGTGCCTGGAGTGGCAAAACAGGGGCGATCACTGAAGCTTTCTTT. Translating it yields CAWSGKTGAITEAFF.

The chain couples TRBV7-2 to TRBJ2-2, with TRBD2 identical over 9 bases. Germline values: CDR1 SGHTA, CDR2 FQGNSA. The CDR3 totals 16 residues. Trimming at V came to 5 bases and at J to 2 bases, leaving 6 bases not matched to a gene. CDR3 residues: CASSPWTSVNTGELFF. The CDR3 DNA follows: TGTGCCAGCAGCCCTTGGACTAGCGTTAACACCGGGGAGCTGTTTTTT.

V usage is TRBV7-8 and J usage is TRBJ2-2; 11 positions agree with TRBD2. CDR1 and CDR2 from the germline V gene are SGHVS and FQNEAQ. CDR3 length: 17 residues. Losses at the gene ends were 5 bases for V and 5 bases for J; bases not matched to a gene: 10. The CDR3 DNA is TGTGCCAGCAGCCGTTTGATAGCGGGAGGGAATACCGGGGAGCTGTTTTTT. It encodes CASSRLIAGGNTGELFF.

V is TRBV5-4 and J is TRBJ2-1; D is undetermined. Germline CDR1 reads SGHNT; CDR2 reads YYREEE (reference sequence). V lost 0 bases to trimming and J lost 7 bases, with 5 bases between them. This CDR3 is built from 12 residues. CDR3 in DNA: TGTGCCAGCAGCTTGGCTTTTAATGAGCAGTTCTTC. It specifies CASSLAFNEQFF.

Note on this clone: At the DNA level, this CDR3 is encoded by other sequences in the same sample as well. The genes are TRBV15 and TRBJ2-7; TRBD1 is a possible D gene (5 bases). This CDR3 has 14 residues. The V and J ends lost 0 bases and 3 bases respectively, with 9 bases between them. CDR1 and CDR2 (germline): LNHNV, YYDKDF (reference sequence). CDR3 sequence reads: CATSRDRGNYEQYF. The CDR3 nucleotides are TGTGCCACCAGCAGAGATAGGGGAAACTACGAGCAGTACTTC.

The table lists this clone with a count of one. The chain employs TRBV19 and TRBJ2-7; D may be TRBD2 (5 bases). This CDR3 is 14 amino acids long. Germline values: CDR1 LNHDA, CDR2 SQIVND (reference sequence). V shed 3 bases and J shed 0 bases, with 9 bases lying between them. The CDR3 region is CASSIERSSYEQYF. The CDR3 region has the DNA TGTGCCAGTAGTATTGAGCGGAGCTCCTACGAGCAGTACTTC.

Points on this clone: This likely stems from a read error, as it lies one base from a far larger clone. V gene TRBV28 combines with J gene TRBJ2-4, with 7 nucleotides matching TRBD2. Trimming at V came to 3 bases and at J to 0 bases, leaving 5 bases not matched to a gene. The length of the CDR3 is 16 residues. The germline V gene has CDR1 MDHEN and CDR2 SYDVKM. CDR3 nucleotides: TGTGCCAGCAGTTTCGGGGGGAATATAGCCAAAAACATTCAGTACTTC. This codes for CASSFGGNIAKNIQYF.

The chain links TRBV28 to TRBJ1-1; D not resolved. The CDR3 extends over 14 amino acids. V shed 5 bases and J shed 1 base, with 11 bases lying between them. Germline lookup yields CDR1 MDHEN and CDR2 SYDVKM. The CDR3 sequence is CASSPLAANTEAFF. In DNA form, the CDR3 reads TGTGCCAGCAGTCCGTTGGCGGCGAACACTGAAGCTTTCTTT.

This clone was found once. The V gene is TRBV5-4, the J gene TRBJ1-3; D is uncertain. With the DNA end fitting TRBJ2-2 better, the J assignment may be wrong. The CDR3 is made up of 14 amino acids. Germline V CDR1 and CDR2: SGHNT, YYREEE (reference sequence). The CDR3 nucleotides are TGTGCCAGCAGCTTGAAAGGGCACACCGGGGAGCTGTTTTTT. Protein: CASSLKGHTGELFF.